This TCR beta chain was sequenced in a study of T cell responses to AZD1222 COVID-19 vaccine. Looking at the study overall: Pooling of second doses given at about 4 or about 12 weeks was done. Findings and limits, study-wide: The reported proportion of spike-specific TCRs targeting unmutated variant regions was nearly half. Just a handful of people given AZD1222 tested seropositive at baseline. White British ancestry dominated among donors, who included more females, and clonal diversity was possibly underestimated.

Sequencing used immunoSEQ multiplex PCR; TCRdb keeps in-frame clones, though not all of them. Of more than 100,000 clones detected, around 90% appear once; the ten largest clones hold roughly 1.5%. With respect to this clone: Its antigen is unknown.

This clonotype was obtained from an adult in good health. Sample: peripheral blood, taken on day 0 of AZD1222 vaccination.

DNA for the CDR3: TGTGCCAGCAGCCCTACGGGGGGAGCAGAGACCCAGTACTTC. Residues: CASSPTGGAETQYF. This chain connects TRBV5-4 to TRBJ2-5; 7 bases line up with TRBD2. The CDR3 has 14 residues. With 4 bases clipped from V and 4 bases from J, the junction kept 7 bases outside the gene matches. Germline V gene data show CDR1 as SGHNT and CDR2 as YYREEE (reference sequence).